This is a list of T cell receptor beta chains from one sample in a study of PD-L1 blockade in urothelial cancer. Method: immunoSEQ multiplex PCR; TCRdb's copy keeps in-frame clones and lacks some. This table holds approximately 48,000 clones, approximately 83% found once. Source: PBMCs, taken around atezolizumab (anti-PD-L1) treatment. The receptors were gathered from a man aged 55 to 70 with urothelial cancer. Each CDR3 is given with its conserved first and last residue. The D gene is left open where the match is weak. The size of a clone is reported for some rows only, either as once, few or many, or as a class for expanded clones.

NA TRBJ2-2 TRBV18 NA CASSPFGGGELFF TGTGCCAGCTCACCATTCGGTGGCGGGGAGCTGTTTTTT
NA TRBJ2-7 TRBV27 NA CASSPGSWYEQYF TGTGCCAGCAGTCCGGGGTCATGGTACGAGCAGTACTTC
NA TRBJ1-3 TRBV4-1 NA CASSQEPAVGSGNTIYF TGCGCCAGCAGCCAAGAACCCGCGGTCGGCTCTGGAAACACCATATATTTT
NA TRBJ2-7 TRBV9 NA CASSREPYEQYF TGTGCCAGCAGCCGGGAGCCCTACGAGCAGTACTTC
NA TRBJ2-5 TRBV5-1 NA CASSQGGWETQYF TGCGCCAGCAGTCAGGGCGGTTGGGAGACCCAGTACTTC
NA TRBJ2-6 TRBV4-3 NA CASSQAWWGSGANVLTF TGCGCCAGCAGCCAAGCCTGGTGGGGCTCCGGGGCCAACGTCCTGACTTTC
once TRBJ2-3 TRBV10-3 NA CAISGGQADTQYF TGTGCCATCAGTGGGGGGCAGGCAGATACGCAGTATTTT
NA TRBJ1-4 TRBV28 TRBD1 CASSFPLDRATNEKLFF TGTGCCAGCAGTTTTCCCCTGGACAGGGCAACTAATGAAAAACTGTTTTTT
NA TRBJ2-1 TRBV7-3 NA CASSSYFPDNEQFF TGTGCCAGCAGCTCCTATTTTCCCGACAATGAGCAGTTCTTC
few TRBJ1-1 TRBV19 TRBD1 CAKRDRGGGTEAFF TGTGCCAAACGGGACAGGGGTGGGGGCACTGAAGCTTTCTTT
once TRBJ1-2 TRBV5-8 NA CASSTDRSGYTF TGTGCCAGCAGCACCGACAGGTCTGGCTACACCTTC
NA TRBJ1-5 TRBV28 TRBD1 CASGRQGINQPQHF TGTGCCAGCGGGAGACAGGGGATTAATCAGCCCCAGCATTTT
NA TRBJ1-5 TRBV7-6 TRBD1 CASSPAMTGLVWQPQHF TGTGCCAGCAGTCCAGCAATGACAGGGTTAGTGTGGCAGCCCCAGCATTTT
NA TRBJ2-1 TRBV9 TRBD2 CASSVVSGGHYNEQFF TGTGCCAGCAGCGTAGTTAGCGGGGGCCACTACAATGAGCAGTTCTTC
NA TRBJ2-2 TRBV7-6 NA CASSLDSTGELFF TGTGCCAGCAGCTTAGACAGCACCGGGGAGCTGTTTTTT
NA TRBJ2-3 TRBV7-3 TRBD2 CASSFRLAGSTDTQYF TGTGCCAGCAGCTTCAGACTAGCGGGAAGCACAGATACGCAGTATTTT
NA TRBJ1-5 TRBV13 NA CASSFRPRGPQHF TGTGCCAGCAGCTTTCGGCCCCGGGGGCCCCAGCATTTT
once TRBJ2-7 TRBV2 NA CASSAGEDGSSYEQYF TGTGCCAGCAGTGCCGGGGAGGACGGGAGCTCCTACGAGCAGTACTTC
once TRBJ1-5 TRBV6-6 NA CASSYTQVRSQPQHF TGTGCCAGCAGTTACACACAGGTTAGGAGTCAGCCCCAGCATTTT
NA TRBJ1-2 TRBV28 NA CAIQTANYGYTF TGTGCCATTCAGACAGCTAACTATGGCTACACCTTC
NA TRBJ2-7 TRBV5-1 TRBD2 CASSLVAGEYEQYF TGCGCCAGCAGCTTGGTAGCGGGAGAGTACGAGCAGTACTTC
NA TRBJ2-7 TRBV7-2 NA CASSPQSIGEQYF TGTGCCAGCAGCCCGCAATCAATCGGCGAGCAGTACTTC
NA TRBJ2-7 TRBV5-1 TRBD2 CASSFKLAGSYEQYF TGCGCCAGCAGCTTCAAACTAGCGGGGTCCTACGAGCAGTACTTC
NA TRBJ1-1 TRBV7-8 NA CASSLFDGEAFF TGTGCCAGCAGCTTATTCGACGGGGAAGCTTTCTTT
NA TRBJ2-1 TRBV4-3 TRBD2 CASSQDRTSGYNEQFF TGCGCCAGCAGCCAAGACAGGACTAGCGGTTACAATGAGCAGTTCTTC
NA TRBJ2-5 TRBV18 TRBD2 CASSPLAGGEETQYF TGTGCCAGCTCACCCCTAGCGGGAGGGGAAGAGACCCAGTACTTC
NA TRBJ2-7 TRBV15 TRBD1 CATSRDLWTGQYEQYF TGTGCCACCAGCAGAGATCTGTGGACGGGACAGTACGAGCAGTACTTC
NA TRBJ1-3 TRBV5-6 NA CASRPGSGNTIYF TGTGCCAGCAGGCCGGGGTCCGGAAACACCATATATTTT
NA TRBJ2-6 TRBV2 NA CASSTMSSGANVLTF TGTGCCAGCAGTACGATGAGCTCTGGGGCCAACGTCCTGACTTTC
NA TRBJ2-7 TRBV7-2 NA CASSLRRVDEQYF TGTGCCAGCAGCTTACGGAGGGTCGACGAGCAGTACTTC
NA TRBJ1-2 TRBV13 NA CASSLLTGIFGYTF TGTGCCAGCAGCCTCTTAACAGGGATTTTTGGCTACACCTTC
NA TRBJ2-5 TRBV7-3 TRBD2 CASSLAGGKSETQYF TGTGCCAGCAGCTTAGCGGGAGGCAAGTCGGAGACCCAGTACTTC
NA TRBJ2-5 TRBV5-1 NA CASSERHQETQYF TGCGCCAGCAGCGAGAGACATCAAGAGACCCAGTACTTC